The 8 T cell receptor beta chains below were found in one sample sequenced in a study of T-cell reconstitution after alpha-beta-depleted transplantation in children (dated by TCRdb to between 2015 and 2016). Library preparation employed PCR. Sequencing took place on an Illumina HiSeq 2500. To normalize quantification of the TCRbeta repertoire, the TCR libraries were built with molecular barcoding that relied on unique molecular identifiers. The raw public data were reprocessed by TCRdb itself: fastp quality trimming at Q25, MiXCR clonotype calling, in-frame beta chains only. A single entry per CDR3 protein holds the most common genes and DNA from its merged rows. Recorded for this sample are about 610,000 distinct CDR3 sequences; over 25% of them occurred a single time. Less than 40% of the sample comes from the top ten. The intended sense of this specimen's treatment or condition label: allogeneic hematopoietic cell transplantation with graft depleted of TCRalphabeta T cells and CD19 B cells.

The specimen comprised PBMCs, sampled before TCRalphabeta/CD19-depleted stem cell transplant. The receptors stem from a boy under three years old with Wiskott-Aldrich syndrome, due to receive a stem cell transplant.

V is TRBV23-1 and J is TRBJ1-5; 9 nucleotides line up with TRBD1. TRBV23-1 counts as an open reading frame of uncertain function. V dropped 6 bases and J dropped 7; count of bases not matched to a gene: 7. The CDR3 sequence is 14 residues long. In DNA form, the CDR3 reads TGCGCCAGCAGCCAGGGACAGGGCGACCAGCCCCAGCATTTT. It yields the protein CASSQGQGDQPQHF.

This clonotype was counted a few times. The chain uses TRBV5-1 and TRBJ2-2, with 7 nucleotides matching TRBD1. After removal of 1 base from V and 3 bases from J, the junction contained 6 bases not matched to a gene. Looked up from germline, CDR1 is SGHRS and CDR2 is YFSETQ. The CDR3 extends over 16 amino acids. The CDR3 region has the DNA TGCGCCAGCAGCTTGACAGGGGCGTTGGACACCGGGGAGCTGTTTTTT. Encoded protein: CASSLTGALDTGELFF.

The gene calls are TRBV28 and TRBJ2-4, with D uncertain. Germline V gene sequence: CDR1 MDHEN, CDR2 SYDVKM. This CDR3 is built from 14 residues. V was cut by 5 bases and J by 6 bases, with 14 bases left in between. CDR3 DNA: TGTGCCAGCAGTCTCCCACAACGGTTAAACATTCAGTACTTC. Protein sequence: CASSLPQRLNIQYF.

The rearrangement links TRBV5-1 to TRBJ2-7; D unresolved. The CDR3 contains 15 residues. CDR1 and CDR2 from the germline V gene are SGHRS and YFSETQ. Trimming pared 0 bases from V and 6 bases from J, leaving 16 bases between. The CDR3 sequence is CASSLDPAGAGEQYF. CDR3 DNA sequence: TGCGCCAGCAGCTTGGATCCGGCAGGAGCAGGCGAGCAGTACTTC.

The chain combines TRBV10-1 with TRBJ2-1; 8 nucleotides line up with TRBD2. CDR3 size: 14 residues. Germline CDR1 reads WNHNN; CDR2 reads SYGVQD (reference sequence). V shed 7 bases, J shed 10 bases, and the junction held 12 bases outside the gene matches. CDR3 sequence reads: CASTPKTAGGEQFF. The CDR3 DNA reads TGCGCCAGCACCCCAAAAACGGCGGGAGGCGAGCAGTTCTTC.

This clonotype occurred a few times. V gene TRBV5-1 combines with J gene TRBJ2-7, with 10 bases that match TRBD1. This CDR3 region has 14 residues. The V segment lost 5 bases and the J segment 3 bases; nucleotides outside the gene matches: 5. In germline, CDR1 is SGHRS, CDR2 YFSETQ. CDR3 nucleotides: TGCGCCAGCAGAACGGGACAGGGGAACTACGAGCAGTACTTC. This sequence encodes CASRTGQGNYEQYF.

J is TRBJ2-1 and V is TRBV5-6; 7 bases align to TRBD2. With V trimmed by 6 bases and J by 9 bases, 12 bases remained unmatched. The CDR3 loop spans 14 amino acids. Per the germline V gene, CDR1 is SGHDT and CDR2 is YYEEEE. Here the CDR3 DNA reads TGTGCCAGCAAAACGGTCCGCGGGAGCGGTGAGCAGTTCTTC. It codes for CASKTVRGSGEQFF.

This CDR3 reads CSVANSKNIQYF. The CDR3 region has the DNA TGCAGCGTTGCTAATTCCAAAAACATTCAGTACTTC. This rearrangement joins TRBV29-1 to TRBJ2-4; the D is unclear. The CDR3 contains 12 residues. V gave up 4 bases and J gave up 2 bases, with 6 bases separating them. Germline CDR1 reads SQVTM; CDR2 reads ANQGSEA.